The T cell receptor beta chain under discussion was sequenced for a study of Graves' ophthalmopathy and Graves' hyperthyroidism. Turning to the study itself: Being free of ophthalmopathy for 18 months of follow-up defined stable hyperthyroidism.

CDR3 length: 12 amino acids. V lost 9 bases to trimming and J lost 0 bases, with 9 bases between them. Germline lookup yields CDR1 LNHNV and CDR2 YYDKDF (reference sequence). Amplified TCR beta CDR3 regions were obtained using RNA transcripts as template. An initial RT-PCR round employing HTBI primers preceded a second-round multiplex PCR. TCRdb recomputed calls from the multiplex PCR reads with MiXCR, one row per CDR3 protein. Found here are about 1.2 million distinct CDR3 sequences, roughly two fifths of them singletons; the top ten hold 11%. There are many counts of this clonotype. Sequences were obtained from peripheral blood or thyroid tissue (not recorded which). The rearrangement uses TRBV15 and TRBJ2-7, with D hard to call. This sequence was found in an adult man with Graves' hyperthyroidism. CDR3: CATSPNSYEQYF. The CDR3 region has the DNA TGTGCCACATCACCGAACTCCTACGAGCAGTACTTC.